These T cell receptor beta chains were read from a single sample in a study of blood T cell repertoires in COVID-19. The assay was immunoSEQ multiplex PCR, and TCRdb's table has in-frame clones only and misses some. The repertoire holds 200,000 to 250,000 clones, with 75% to 85% as singletons. Sequencing was done on a sample of peripheral blood. These receptor sequences come from a young woman with COVID-19, enrolled during active disease. The CDR3 runs from the conserved cysteine through the conserved F or W. The D gene is left open where the match is weak. Rows give clone size only sometimes, using once, few, many, or a class for an expanded clone.

V gene	D gene	clone size	J gene	CDR3 protein
TRBV6-1	.	.	TRBJ1-2	CASSEVGTLGTSYGYTF
TRBV7-7	TRBD1	.	TRBJ2-7	CASSPKPPSGTGVYEQYF
TRBV6-1	.	once	TRBJ2-2	CASSATGSTGELFF
TRBV7-7	.	.	TRBJ2-3	CASSLGPGASTDTQYF
TRBV30	TRBD1	.	TRBJ1-5	CAWSRDRLPNQPQHF
TRBV2	TRBD1	.	TRBJ1-4	CASSRDRAGEKLFF
TRBV4-1	TRBD2	.	TRBJ2-1	CASSQVGLAGGSSSYNEQFF
TRBV7-9	TRBD1	.	TRBJ2-7	CASSSRDRAYYEQYF
TRBV6-6	TRBD2	.	TRBJ2-5	CASSNSGGNGETQYF
TRBV19	.	.	TRBJ1-4	CASSRQGWGEKLFF
TRBV5-6	.	.	TRBJ2-7	CASSLTGSEQYF
TRBV20-1	.	.	TRBJ2-1	CSASRGINEQFF
TRBV14	.	.	TRBJ2-1	CASSQERGRGYNEQFF
TRBV11-2	.	.	TRBJ1-2	CASSRLGYTF
TRBV16	TRBD1	.	TRBJ2-7	CASSHTRDRGRASYEQYF
TRBV6-1	TRBD2	.	TRBJ2-3	CASSESRLAGGGTDTQYF
TRBV19	TRBD1	.	TRBJ1-6	CASSSGGSSPLHF
TRBV6-2/TRBV6-3	.	few	TRBJ2-7	CASSSTENYEQYF
TRBV7-2	TRBD1	.	TRBJ1-1	CASSQTSGQGGGNTEAFF
TRBV28	.	.	TRBJ1-2	CASSADVRGYTF
TRBV6-6	.	.	TRBJ2-3	CASSGSGNTDTQYF